The entry that follows covers one T cell receptor (beta chain) sequence. Its target is unknown. One end of the junction does not line up with germline, which may come from a read error. This specimen comes from a study of T cells after yellow fever vaccination. The study, taken as a whole, reports: Clonotypes shared by both compartments, CD4 and CD8, made up a small share. Most clones from primary vaccination resurfaced after the booster (approximately 97% CD4, about 91% CD8). A faster peak, day 5 versus 15, was reached by the weaker secondary response.

This CDR3 has 14 amino acids. CDR1 is MNHEY and CDR2 is SVGEGT in the germline V gene. TCRdb analysed the 5' RACE reads with MiXCR anew, one entry per CDR3 protein. The data contain approximately 610,000 distinct CDR3 sequences, around 17% of them singletons. The J gene is TRBJ2-5, the V gene TRBV6-2 or TRBV6-3, with 11 nucleotides matching TRBD2. This specimen consisted of PBMCs, obtained 5 days after the first yellow fever vaccination. The sequence was collected from a man in his late teens or twenties who received the YFV17D yellow fever vaccine. The CDR3 nucleotides are TGTGGCAGCACACCGGGACTAGCGGTGGAGACCCAGTACTTC. Protein: CGSTPGLAVETQYF.